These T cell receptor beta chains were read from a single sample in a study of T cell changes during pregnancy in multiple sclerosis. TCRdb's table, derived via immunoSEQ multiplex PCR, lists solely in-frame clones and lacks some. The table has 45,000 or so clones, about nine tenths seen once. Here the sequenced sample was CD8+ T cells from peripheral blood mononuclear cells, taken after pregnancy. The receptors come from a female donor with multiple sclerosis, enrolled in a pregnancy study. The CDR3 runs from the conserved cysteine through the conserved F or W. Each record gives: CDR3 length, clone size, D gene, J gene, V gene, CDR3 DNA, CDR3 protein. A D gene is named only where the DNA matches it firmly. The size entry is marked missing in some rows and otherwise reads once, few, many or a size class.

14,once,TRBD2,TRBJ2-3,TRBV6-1,TGTGCCAGCAAAGCGGGAGGGGTCACAGATACGCAGTATTTT,CASKAGGVTDTQYF
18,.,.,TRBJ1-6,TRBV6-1,TGTGCCAGCAGTGAAAACTACGGCCCAGGGGTGGGGAATTCACCCCTCCACTTT,CASSENYGPGVGNSPLHF
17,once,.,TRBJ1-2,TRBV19,TGTGCCAGTAGTATAATTGCAGGGGTCGAAACTCAGCATGGCTACACCTTC,CASSIIAGVETQHGYTF
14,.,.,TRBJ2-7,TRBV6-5,TGTGCCAGCAGTTACTCCGGGAAAGCCTACGAGCAGTACTTC,CASSYSGKAYEQYF
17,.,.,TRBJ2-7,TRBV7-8,TGTGCCAGCAGCTTAAGCAGAGCGGGCTTCACATCCTACGAGCAGTACTTC,CASSLSRAGFTSYEQYF
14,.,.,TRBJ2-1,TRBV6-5,TGTGCCAGCAGTTCGGACTCTGGGTGGGAAGAGCAGTTCTTC,CASSSDSGWEEQFF
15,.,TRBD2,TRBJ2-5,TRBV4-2,TGTGCCAGCAGCCAAGGTAGCGGGGACCAAGAGACCCAGTACTTC,CASSQGSGDQETQYF
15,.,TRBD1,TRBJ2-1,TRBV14,TGTGCCAGCGCTGTCACAGGGGGCTCGTACAATGAGCAGTTCTTC,CASAVTGGSYNEQFF
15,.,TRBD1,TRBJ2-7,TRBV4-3,TGCGCCAGCAGCCAAGGGACAGGGGAATCCTACGAGCAGTACTTC,CASSQGTGESYEQYF
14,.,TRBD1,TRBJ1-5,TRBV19,TGTGCCAGCCGACTAGAGACAGGGCATAAGCCCCAGCATTTT,CASRLETGHKPQHF
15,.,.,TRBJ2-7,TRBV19,TGTGCCAGTGCCCCGAGTGACAGGAGCTCCTACGAGCAGTACTTC,CASAPSDRSSYEQYF
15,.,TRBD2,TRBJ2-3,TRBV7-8,TGTGCCAGCATCATCTCGGGAGGGATGGCAGATACGCAGTATTTT,CASIISGGMADTQYF
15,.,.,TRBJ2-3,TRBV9,TGTGCCAGCAGCTTTGAGGGCTTAAGCACAGATACGCAGTATTTT,CASSFEGLSTDTQYF
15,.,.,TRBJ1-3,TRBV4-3,TGCGCCAGCAGCCAAGACGGAGGCTCTGGAAACACCATATATTTT,CASSQDGGSGNTIYF
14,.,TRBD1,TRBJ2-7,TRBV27,TGTGCCAGCAGACCGACAGGGCTGTCCTACGAGCAGTACTTC,CASRPTGLSYEQYF
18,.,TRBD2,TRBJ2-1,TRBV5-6,TGTGCCAGCAGCTTGGATCTAGCGGGAGGACAATCTCTTAATGAGCAGTTCTTC,CASSLDLAGGQSLNEQFF
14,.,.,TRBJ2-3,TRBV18,TGTGCCAGCTCACCTGCGGGGTCCACAGATACGCAGTATTTT,CASSPAGSTDTQYF
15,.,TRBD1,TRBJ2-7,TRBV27,TGTGCCAGCAGCCGACCCGGGACAGCAGCCTACGAGCAGTACTTC,CASSRPGTAAYEQYF
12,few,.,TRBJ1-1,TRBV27,TGTGCCAGCAGTCTTACAAACACTGAAGCTTTCTTT,CASSLTNTEAFF
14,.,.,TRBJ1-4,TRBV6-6,TGTGCCAGCAGTTACGGGGGGACTAATGAAAAACTGTTTTTT,CASSYGGTNEKLFF
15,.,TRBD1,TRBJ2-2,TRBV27,TGTGCCAGCAGTTTAGGGACAGCCCCGACCGGGGAGCTGTTTTTT,CASSLGTAPTGELFF
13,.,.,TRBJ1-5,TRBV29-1,TGCAGCGTGCAACTGGGTTCCGGGCAGCCCCAGCATTTT,CSVQLGSGQPQHF
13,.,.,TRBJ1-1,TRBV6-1,TGTGCCGGTCGGAGGGGAAGTGACACTGAAGCTTTCTTT,CAGRRGSDTEAFF
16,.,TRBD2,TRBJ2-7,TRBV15,TGTGCCACCAGCAGAGATAGTACTAGCGGGAGCGACGAGCAGTACTTC,CATSRDSTSGSDEQYF
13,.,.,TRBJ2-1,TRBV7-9,TGTGCCAGCAGTCCCGGGACTCCCAATGAGCAGTTCTTC,CASSPGTPNEQFF
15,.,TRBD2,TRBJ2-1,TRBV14,TGTGCCAGCAACCCAACCCTCGGGGGGGTCAATGAGCAGTTCTTC,CASNPTLGGVNEQFF
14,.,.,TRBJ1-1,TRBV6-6,TGTGCCAGCAGTTACTCGACAGAGCCGGGTGAAGCTTTCTTT,CASSYSTEPGEAFF
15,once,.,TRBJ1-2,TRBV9,TGTGCCAGCAGCCCCCGACAGGTGGATTACTATGGCTACACCTTC,CASSPRQVDYYGYTF
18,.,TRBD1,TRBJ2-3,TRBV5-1,TGCGCCAGCACCTTGAGGGGACAGGGGGCAGTCGGCACAGATACGCAGTATTTT,CASTLRGQGAVGTDTQYF
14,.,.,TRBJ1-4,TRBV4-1,TGCGCCAGCGCCCCTGAACAGCTTAATGAAAAACTGTTTTTT,CASAPEQLNEKLFF
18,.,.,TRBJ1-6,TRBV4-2,TGTGCCAGCAGCCAAGATTTTTACAGAAGGATCTATAATTCACCCCTCCACTTT,CASSQDFYRRIYNSPLHF
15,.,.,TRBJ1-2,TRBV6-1,TGTGCCAGCATTATCGGACGGGGAATTAACTATGGCTACACCTTC,CASIIGRGINYGYTF
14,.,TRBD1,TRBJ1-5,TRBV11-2,TGTGCCAGCAGCTCAGGGACAGGCAATCAGCCCCAGCATTTT,CASSSGTGNQPQHF
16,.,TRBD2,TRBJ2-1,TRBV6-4,TGTGCCAGCAGTGACCCCCAGCGGGACTCCTACAATGAGCAGTTCTTC,CASSDPQRDSYNEQFF
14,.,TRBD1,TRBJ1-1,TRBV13,TGTGCCAGCAGCTCCAATAACAGGGGCACTGAAGCTTTCTTT,CASSSNNRGTEAFF
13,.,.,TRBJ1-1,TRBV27,TGTGCCAGCAGTTTAGGCAGTGACACTGAAGCTTTCTTT,CASSLGSDTEAFF
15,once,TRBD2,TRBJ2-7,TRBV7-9,TGTGCCAGCAGCTGGGGGACTAGCGGGGCATACGAGCAGTACTTC,CASSWGTSGAYEQYF
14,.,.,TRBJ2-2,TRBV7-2,TGTGCCAGCAGCTGGGGGGAGAACACCGGGGAGCTGTTTTTT,CASSWGENTGELFF
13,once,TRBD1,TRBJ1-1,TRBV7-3,TGTGCCAGCAGCTTCGCAGGGGGCACTGAAGCTTTCTTT,CASSFAGGTEAFF
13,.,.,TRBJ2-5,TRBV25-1,TGTGCCAGCAGACCAACTAGGGAAGAGACCCAGTACTTC,CASRPTREETQYF
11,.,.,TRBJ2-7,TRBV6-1,TGTGCCAGCAGTCCCGCGTACGAGCAGTACTTC,CASSPAYEQYF
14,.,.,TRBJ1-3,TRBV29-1,TGCAGCGTCGACACGCAGGGACTCGGAAACACCATATATTTT,CSVDTQGLGNTIYF
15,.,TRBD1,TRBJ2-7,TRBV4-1,TGCGCCAGCAGCCAAGATTCAGGACAGGGGTACGAGCAGTACTTC,CASSQDSGQGYEQYF
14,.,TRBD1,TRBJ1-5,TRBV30,TGTGCCTGGAGTATCGGACAGGGAGGTCAGCCCCAGCATTTT,CAWSIGQGGQPQHF
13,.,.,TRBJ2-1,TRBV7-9,TGTGCCAGCAGCTTATTACTAAACAATGAGCAGTTCTTC,CASSLLLNNEQFF
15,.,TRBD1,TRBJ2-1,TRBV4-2,TGTGCCAGCAGCCAAGAAGGGACAGGGGGCGATGAGCAGTTCTTC,CASSQEGTGGDEQFF
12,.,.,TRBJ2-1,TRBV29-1,TGCAGCGTTGAAATTAGTTACAATGAGCAGTTCTTC,CSVEISYNEQFF
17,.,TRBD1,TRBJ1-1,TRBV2,TGTGCCAGCAGCCCGGGACAGGCTGGGGGTATGAACACTGAAGCTTTCTTT,CASSPGQAGGMNTEAFF
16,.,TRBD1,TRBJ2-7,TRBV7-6,TGTGCCAGCAGCTCGCTGTCCGGGACAGCCGCCTACGAGCAGTACTTC,CASSSLSGTAAYEQYF
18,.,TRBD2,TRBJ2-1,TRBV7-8,TGTGCCAGCAGCTTTCGACTAGCGGGAGGGCCTGTTGACAATGAGCAGTTCTTC,CASSFRLAGGPVDNEQFF
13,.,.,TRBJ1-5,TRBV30,TGTGCCTGGGAGCAAACGCGGGGCCAGCCCCAGCATTTT,CAWEQTRGQPQHF
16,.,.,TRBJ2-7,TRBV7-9,TGTGCCAGCAGCCCTAAGGACAGCCCCAATTCCTACGAGCAGTACTTC,CASSPKDSPNSYEQYF
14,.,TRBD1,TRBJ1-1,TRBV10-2,TGCGCCAGCGTCAGACAGGGGGCGAACACTGAAGCTTTCTTT,CASVRQGANTEAFF
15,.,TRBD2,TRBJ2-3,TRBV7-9,TGTGCCAGCACCTTTCCGGCGGGGGGTGAAGATACGCAGTATTTT,CASTFPAGGEDTQYF